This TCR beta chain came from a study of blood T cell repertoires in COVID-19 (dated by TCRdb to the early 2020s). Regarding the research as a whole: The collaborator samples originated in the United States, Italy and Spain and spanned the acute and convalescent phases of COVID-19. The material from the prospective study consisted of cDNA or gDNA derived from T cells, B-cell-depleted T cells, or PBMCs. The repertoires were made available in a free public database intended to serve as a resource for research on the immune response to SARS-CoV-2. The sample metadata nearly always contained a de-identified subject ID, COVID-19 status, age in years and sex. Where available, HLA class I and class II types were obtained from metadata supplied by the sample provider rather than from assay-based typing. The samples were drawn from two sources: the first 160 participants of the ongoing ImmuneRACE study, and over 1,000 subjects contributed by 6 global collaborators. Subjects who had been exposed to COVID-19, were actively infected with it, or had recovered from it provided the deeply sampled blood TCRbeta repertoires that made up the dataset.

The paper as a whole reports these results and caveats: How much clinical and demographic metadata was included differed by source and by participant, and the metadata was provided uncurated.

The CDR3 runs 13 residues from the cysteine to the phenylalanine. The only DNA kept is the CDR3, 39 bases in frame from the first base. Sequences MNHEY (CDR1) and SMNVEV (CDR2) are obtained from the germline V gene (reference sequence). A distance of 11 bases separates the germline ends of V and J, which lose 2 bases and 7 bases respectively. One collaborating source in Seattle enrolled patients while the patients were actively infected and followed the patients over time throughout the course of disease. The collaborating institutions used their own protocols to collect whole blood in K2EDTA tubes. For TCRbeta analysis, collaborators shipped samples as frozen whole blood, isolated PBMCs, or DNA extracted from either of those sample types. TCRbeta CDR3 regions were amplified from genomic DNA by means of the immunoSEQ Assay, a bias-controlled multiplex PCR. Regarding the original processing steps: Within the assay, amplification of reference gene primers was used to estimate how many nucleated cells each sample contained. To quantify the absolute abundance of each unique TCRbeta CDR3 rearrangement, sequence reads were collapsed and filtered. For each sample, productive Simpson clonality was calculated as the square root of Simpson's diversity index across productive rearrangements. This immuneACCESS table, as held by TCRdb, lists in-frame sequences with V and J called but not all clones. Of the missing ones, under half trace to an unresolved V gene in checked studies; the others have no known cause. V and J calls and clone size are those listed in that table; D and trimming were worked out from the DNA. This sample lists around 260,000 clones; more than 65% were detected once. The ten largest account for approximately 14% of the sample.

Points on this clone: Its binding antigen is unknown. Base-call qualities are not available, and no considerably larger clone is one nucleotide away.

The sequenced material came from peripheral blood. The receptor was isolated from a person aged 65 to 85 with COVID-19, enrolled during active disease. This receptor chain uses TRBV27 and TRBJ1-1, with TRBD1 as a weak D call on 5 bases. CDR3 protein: CASSLLSGDEAFF. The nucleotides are TGTGCCAGCAGTTTACTTTCGGGGGATGAAGCTTTCTTT.